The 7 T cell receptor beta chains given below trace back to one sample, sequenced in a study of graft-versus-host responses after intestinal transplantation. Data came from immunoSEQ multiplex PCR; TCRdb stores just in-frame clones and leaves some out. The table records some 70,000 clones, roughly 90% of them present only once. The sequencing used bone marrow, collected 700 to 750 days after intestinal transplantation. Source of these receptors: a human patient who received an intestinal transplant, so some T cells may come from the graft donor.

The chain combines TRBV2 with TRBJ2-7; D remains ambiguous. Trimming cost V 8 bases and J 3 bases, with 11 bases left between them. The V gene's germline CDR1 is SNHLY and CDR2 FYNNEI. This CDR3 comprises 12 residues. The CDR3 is CASYAESYEQYF. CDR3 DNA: TGTGCCAGCTATGCAGAGAGCTACGAGCAGTACTTC.

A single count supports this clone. The CDR3 coding sequence is TGTGCCAGCAGCCTAGCAGGACACACTGGCTACACCTTC. It codes for CASSLAGHTGYTF. The chain links TRBV28 to TRBJ1-2, with D maybe TRBD1 (5 bases). The CDR3 totals 13 residues. Trimming took off 6 bases at V and 7 bases at J, with 15 bases between the two ends. Germline assignment: CDR1 MDHEN and CDR2 SYDVKM.

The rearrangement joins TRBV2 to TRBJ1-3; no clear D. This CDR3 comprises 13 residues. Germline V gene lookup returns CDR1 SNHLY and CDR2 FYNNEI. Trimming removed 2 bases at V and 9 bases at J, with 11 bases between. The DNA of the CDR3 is TGTGCCAGCAGTGAATCGGCACTTGGCACCATATATTTT. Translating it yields CASSESALGTIYF.

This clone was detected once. CDR3 region: CASTKTGTETDTQYF. CDR3 in DNA: TGTGCCAGCACCAAAACCGGGACCGAAACAGATACGCAGTATTTT. The chain links TRBV6-1 to TRBJ2-3; D assignment may be TRBD1 or TRBD2 (5 bases each). The CDR3 sequence is 15 residues long. The germline gives CDR1 MNHNS, CDR2 SASEGT. Trimming removed 7 bases from V and 3 bases from J, with 17 bases in between.

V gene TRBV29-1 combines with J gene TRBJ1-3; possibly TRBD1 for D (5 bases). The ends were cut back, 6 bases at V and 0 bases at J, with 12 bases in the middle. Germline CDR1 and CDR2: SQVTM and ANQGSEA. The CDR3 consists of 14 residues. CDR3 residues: CSVSGILSGNTIYF. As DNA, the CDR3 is TGCAGCGTCTCAGGGATCCTCTCTGGAAACACCATATATTTT. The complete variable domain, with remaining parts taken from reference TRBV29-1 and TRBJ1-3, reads SAVISQKPSRDICQRGTSLTIQCQVDSQVTMMFWYRQQPGQSLTLIATANQGSEATYESGFVIDKFPISRPNLTFSTLTVSNMSPEDSSIYLCSVSGILSGNTIYFGEGSWLTVV.

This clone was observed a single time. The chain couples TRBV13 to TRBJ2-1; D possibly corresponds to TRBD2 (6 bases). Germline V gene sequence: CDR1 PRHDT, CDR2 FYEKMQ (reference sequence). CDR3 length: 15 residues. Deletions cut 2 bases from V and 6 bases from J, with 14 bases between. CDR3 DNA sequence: TGTGCCAGCAGCTTACGGAGACTAGACGGCAATGAGCAGTTCTTC. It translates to CASSLRRLDGNEQFF.

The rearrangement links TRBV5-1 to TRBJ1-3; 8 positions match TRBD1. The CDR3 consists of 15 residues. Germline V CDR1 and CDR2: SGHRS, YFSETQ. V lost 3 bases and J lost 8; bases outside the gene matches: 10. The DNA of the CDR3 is TGCGCCAGCAGCTCCGCAGGGGGCCGGGGGGACACCATATATTTT. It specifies CASSSAGGRGDTIYF.